The sequence of this T cell receptor beta chain was determined in a study of early T cells in non-severe SARS-CoV-2 infection. This CDR3 has 13 residues. Trimming took 6 bases from V and 12 from J; bases not matched to a gene: 6. Germline lookup yields CDR1 LNHNV and CDR2 YYDKDF (reference sequence). Attachment of unique molecular identifiers to individual cDNA molecules was performed. TCRdb re-called the 5' RACE reads through MiXCR, storing one row per CDR3 protein. This sample has about 42,000 distinct CDR3 sequences, with around 6.8% found just once. The sample was whole blood. This receptor was taken from an adult who was a healthcare worker with PCR-confirmed SARS-CoV-2 infection or an uninfected control (not recorded which). The chain employs TRBV15 and TRBJ1-6, with TRBD1 matching over 9 bases. CDR3 coding DNA: TGTGCCACCAGTCCCGGGACAGGGTTACCCCTCCACTTT. Translation gives CATSPGTGLPLHF.